Included here is one T cell receptor (beta chain) sequence, with context. TCRdb keeps only in-frame clones here, not all; method: immunoSEQ multiplex PCR. The table lists some 140,000 clones, roughly 80% of them singletons. Germline lookup yields CDR1 LGHDT and CDR2 YNNKEL (reference sequence). This CDR3 region has 15 residues. V shed 5 bases and J shed 4 bases, with 15 bases lying between them. The sample originates from a study of blood T cell repertoires in COVID-19. Each participant's cohort was designated according to participant-reported clinical history. This clonotype originated in a man between 40 and 49 years old with acute COVID-19. This chain joins TRBV3-1 (or the pseudogene TRBV3-2) and TRBJ1-3, with D uncertain. Material: PBMCs or T cells enriched from blood (not recorded which). As DNA, the CDR3 is TGTGCCAGCAGCTACGACATTCGATCCGGAAACACCATATATTTT. Its translation is CASSYDIRSGNTIYF.